These T cell receptor beta chains were read from a single sample in a study of T cell responses to AZD1222 COVID-19 vaccine. Measured with immunoSEQ multiplex PCR; TCRdb has only the in-frame clones, and not every one. Here the sample spans 100,000 to 150,000 clones, about nine tenths being singletons. Sequenced material: peripheral blood, taken on day 0 of AZD1222 vaccination. Receptors were obtained from an adult in good health. The CDR3 runs from the conserved cysteine through the conserved F or W. The order of the fields is D gene, V gene, CDR3 length, clone size, J gene, CDR3 DNA, CDR3 protein. D genes are given only for firm matches. Only some rows state a clone size, as once, few, many or a class for expanded clones.

d_call: TRBD2; v_call: TRBV7-9; cdr3_length: 15; clone_size: .; j_call: TRBJ2-1; cdr3_nt: TGTGCCAGCAGCCCGGGCCTAGCGGGAGTTCATGAGCAGTTCTTC; cdr3_aa: CASSPGLAGVHEQFF
d_call: TRBD2; v_call: TRBV23-1; cdr3_length: 15; clone_size: .; j_call: TRBJ2-2; cdr3_nt: TGCGCCAGCAGTCAATGGCGGGAGAAGGCCGGGGAGCTGTTTTTT; cdr3_aa: CASSQWREKAGELFF
d_call: TRBD1; v_call: TRBV4-1; cdr3_length: 16; clone_size: .; j_call: TRBJ1-5; cdr3_nt: TGCGCCAGCAGCCAAGACTGGGACAGCCGCAATCAGCCCCAGCATTTT; cdr3_aa: CASSQDWDSRNQPQHF
d_call: .; v_call: TRBV5-4; cdr3_length: 13; clone_size: .; j_call: TRBJ2-1; cdr3_nt: TGTGCCAGCAGCTCTGACAGGGACTATGAGCAGTTCTTC; cdr3_aa: CASSSDRDYEQFF
d_call: .; v_call: TRBV28; cdr3_length: 17; clone_size: .; j_call: TRBJ1-3; cdr3_nt: TGTGCCAGCAGTTTACAGACAGGAGATCTCTCTGGAAACACCATATATTTT; cdr3_aa: CASSLQTGDLSGNTIYF
d_call: .; v_call: TRBV3-1/TRBV3-2; cdr3_length: 16; clone_size: .; j_call: TRBJ1-1; cdr3_nt: TGTGCCAGCAGCCAATACGGTGCAACAATGAACACTGAAGCTTTCTTT; cdr3_aa: CASSQYGATMNTEAFF
d_call: TRBD1; v_call: TRBV18; cdr3_length: 16; clone_size: .; j_call: TRBJ1-3; cdr3_nt: TGTGCCAGCTCTCTTCCGGGACAGAGCTCTGGAAACACCATATATTTT; cdr3_aa: CASSLPGQSSGNTIYF
d_call: .; v_call: TRBV9; cdr3_length: 14; clone_size: .; j_call: TRBJ2-7; cdr3_nt: TGTGCCAGCAGCCGTAGTGGACAGTCCTACGAGCAGTACTTC; cdr3_aa: CASSRSGQSYEQYF
d_call: TRBD2; v_call: TRBV5-4; cdr3_length: 16; clone_size: many; j_call: TRBJ2-1; cdr3_nt: TGTGCCAGCAGCTTGGGAGTAGCGGGATACAACAATGAGCAGTTCTTC; cdr3_aa: CASSLGVAGYNNEQFF
d_call: .; v_call: TRBV7-9; cdr3_length: 13; clone_size: .; j_call: TRBJ2-2; cdr3_nt: TGTGCCAGCAGAATAGAGGGTACCGGGGAGCTGTTTTTT; cdr3_aa: CASRIEGTGELFF
d_call: TRBD1; v_call: TRBV7-2; cdr3_length: 15; clone_size: .; j_call: TRBJ2-1; cdr3_nt: TGTGCCAGCAGCTTATTGGACAGGGGGTACAATGAGCAGTTCTTC; cdr3_aa: CASSLLDRGYNEQFF
d_call: .; v_call: TRBV9; cdr3_length: 13; clone_size: .; j_call: TRBJ2-1; cdr3_nt: TGTGCCAGCAGCGTAGAGGATTACAATGAGCAGTTCTTC; cdr3_aa: CASSVEDYNEQFF
d_call: .; v_call: TRBV24-1; cdr3_length: 17; clone_size: once; j_call: TRBJ2-1; cdr3_nt: TGTGCCACCAGTGATTTTAACGGCCGTACCTCCTACAATGAGCAGTTCTTC; cdr3_aa: CATSDFNGRTSYNEQFF
d_call: .; v_call: TRBV13; cdr3_length: 15; clone_size: .; j_call: TRBJ1-1; cdr3_nt: TGTGCCAGCAGCCCACAGGGACCCATGAACACTGAAGCTTTCTTT; cdr3_aa: CASSPQGPMNTEAFF
d_call: .; v_call: TRBV28; cdr3_length: 17; clone_size: .; j_call: TRBJ2-1; cdr3_nt: TGTGCCAGCAGTTCCCTCCCGAAGCGCGGCTCCTACAATGAGCAGTTCTTC; cdr3_aa: CASSSLPKRGSYNEQFF
d_call: .; v_call: TRBV14; cdr3_length: 13; clone_size: .; j_call: TRBJ2-7; cdr3_nt: TGTGCCAGCAGCCAGGTAGGCCACTACGAGCAGTACTTC; cdr3_aa: CASSQVGHYEQYF
d_call: TRBD1; v_call: TRBV2; cdr3_length: 14; clone_size: .; j_call: TRBJ1-2; cdr3_nt: TGTGCCAGCAGTCAGGGACAGGAGGACTATGGCTACACCTTC; cdr3_aa: CASSQGQEDYGYTF